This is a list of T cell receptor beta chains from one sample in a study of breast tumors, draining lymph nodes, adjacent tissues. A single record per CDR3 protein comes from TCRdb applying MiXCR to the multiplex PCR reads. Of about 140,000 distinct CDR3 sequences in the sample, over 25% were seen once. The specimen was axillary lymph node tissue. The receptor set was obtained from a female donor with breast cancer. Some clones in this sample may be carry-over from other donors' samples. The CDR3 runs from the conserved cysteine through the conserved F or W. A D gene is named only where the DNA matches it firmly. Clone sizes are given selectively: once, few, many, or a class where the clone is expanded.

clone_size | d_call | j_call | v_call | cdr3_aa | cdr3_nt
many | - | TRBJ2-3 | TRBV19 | CASKRSGSTDTQYF | TGTGCCAGTAAAAGGTCGGGGTCCACAGATACGCAGTATTTT
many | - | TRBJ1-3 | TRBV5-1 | CASSTEVITSGNTIYF | TGCGCCAGCAGCACTGAAGTGATCACCTCTGGAAACACCATATATTTT
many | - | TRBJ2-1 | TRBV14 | CASSRPAPGTLYNEQFF | TGTGCCAGCAGCCGACCCGCCCCCGGGACCCTATACAATGAGCAGTTCTTC
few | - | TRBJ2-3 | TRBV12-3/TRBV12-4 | CASSQDRDTQYF | TGTGCCAGCAGCCAGGACAGAGATACGCAGTATTTT
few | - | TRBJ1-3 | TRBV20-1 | CSAGGRLNSGSTTYF | TGCAGTGCTGGTGGACGTCTGAACTCTGGAAGCACCACATATTTT
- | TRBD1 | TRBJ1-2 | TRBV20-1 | CSAVNRDRGTERGYIF | TGCAGTGCCGTAAACCGGGACAGGGGAACTGAACGTGGCTACATCTTC
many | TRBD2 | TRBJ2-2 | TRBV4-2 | CASSQLAGDTGELFF | TGTGCCAGCAGCCAACTAGCGGGGGACACCGGGGAGCTGTTTTTT
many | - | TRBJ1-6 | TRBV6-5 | CASSYSGTNPPLHF | TGTGCCAGCAGTTACTCAGGGACTAATCCACCCCTCCACTTT
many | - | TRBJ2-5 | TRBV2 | CASSEVGAFVTGVQETQYF | TGTGCCAGCAGTGAAGTGGGAGCCTTCGTTACAGGCGTCCAAGAGACCCAGTACTTC
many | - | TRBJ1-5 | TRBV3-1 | CASSQSGQPQHF | TGTGCCAGCAGCCAATCGGGCCAGCCCCAGCATTTT
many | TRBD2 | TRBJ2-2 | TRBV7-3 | CASSRMTSQNNGELFF | TGTGCCAGCAGCCGAATGACTAGCCAGAACAACGGGGAGCTGTTTTTT
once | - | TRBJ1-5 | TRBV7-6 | CASSRTQSQHF | TGTGCCAGCAGCCGAACTCAATCCCAGCATTTT
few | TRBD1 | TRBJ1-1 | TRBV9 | CASSVEGGTGDTEAFF | TGTGCCAGCAGCGTAGAGGGGGGGACAGGTGACACTGAAGCTTTCTTT
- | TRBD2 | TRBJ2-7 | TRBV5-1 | CASSWLAGDPYEQYF | TGCGCCAGCAGCTGGCTAGCGGGGGATCCCTACGAGCAGTACTTC
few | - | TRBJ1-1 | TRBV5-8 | CASSLTELEAFF | TGTGCCAGCAGCTTAACCGAGCTTGAAGCTTTCTTT
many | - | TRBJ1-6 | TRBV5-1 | CASSLVGGRVNSPLHF | TGCGCCAGCAGCTTGGTTGGGGGGCGCGTAAATTCACCCCTCCACTTT
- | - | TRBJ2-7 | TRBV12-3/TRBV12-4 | CASGRDTYYEQYF | TGTGCCAGCGGCCGGGACACCTACTACGAGCAGTACTTC
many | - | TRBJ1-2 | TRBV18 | CASSPNESGRYGYTF | TGTGCCAGCTCACCCAATGAGTCCGGCCGATATGGCTACACCTTC
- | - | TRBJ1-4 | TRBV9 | CASSVETGLLNEKPFF | TGTGCCAGCAGCGTAGAAACCGGACTCCTAAATGAAAAACCGTTTTTT
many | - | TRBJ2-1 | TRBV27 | CASSLTPQSGNEQFF | TGTGCCAGCAGTTTAACACCCCAAAGTGGCAATGAGCAGTTCTTC
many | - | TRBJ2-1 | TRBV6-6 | CASMPDGGLNLEQFF | TGTGCCAGCATGCCGGACGGGGGATTGAATCTTGAGCAGTTCTTC
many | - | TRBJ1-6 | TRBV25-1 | CASTHGTVRNSPLHF | TGTGCCAGCACCCATGGGACCGTCAGGAATTCACCCCTCCACTTT
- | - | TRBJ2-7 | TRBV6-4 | CASSPVWANTYEQYF | TGTGCCAGCAGCCCCGTATGGGCGAACACCTACGAGCAGTACTTC
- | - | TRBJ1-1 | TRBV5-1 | CASSPPETGHTEAFF | TGCGCCAGCAGCCCGCCGGAGACAGGCCACACTGAAGCTTTCTTT
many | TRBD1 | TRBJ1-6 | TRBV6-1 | CASSEGGQNSPLHF | TGTGCCAGCAGCGAAGGGGGACAGAATTCACCCCTCCACTTT
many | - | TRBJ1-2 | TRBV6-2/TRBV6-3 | CATKSTGTNYGYTF | TGTGCCACCAAATCAACAGGGACTAACTATGGCTACACCTTC
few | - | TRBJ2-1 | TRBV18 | CASSEASRYNEQFF | TGTGCCAGCTCAGAGGCTAGCAGGTACAATGAGCAGTTCTTC
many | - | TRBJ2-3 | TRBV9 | CASSVGTGTDTQYF | TGTGCCAGCAGCGTAGGTACGGGCACAGATACGCAGTATTTT
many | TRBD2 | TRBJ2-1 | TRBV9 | CASSVLGGGYNEQFF | TGTGCCAGCAGCGTATTAGGCGGGGGTTACAATGAGCAGTTCTTC
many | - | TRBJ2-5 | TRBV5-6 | CASSRYPLWETQYF | TGTGCCAGCAGCCGGTATCCCCTCTGGGAGACCCAGTACTTC
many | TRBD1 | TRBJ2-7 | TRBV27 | CASQGETDEQYF | TGTGCCAGCCAGGGGGAAACCGACGAGCAGTACTTC
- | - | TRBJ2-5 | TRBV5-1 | CAGSWKGGEETQYF | TGCGCCGGCAGCTGGAAGGGGGGGGAAGAGACCCAGTACTTC
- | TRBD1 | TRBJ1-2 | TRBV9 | CASTTGAGGYTF | TGTGCCAGCACGACAGGGGCCGGGGGCTACACCTTC
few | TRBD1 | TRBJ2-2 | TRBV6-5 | CASSYPYRGSTGELFF | TGTGCCAGCAGTTACCCGTACAGGGGGTCTACCGGGGAGCTGTTTTTT
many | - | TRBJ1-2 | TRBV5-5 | CASSFRSEQFRIDTF | TGTGCCAGCAGCTTTCGGTCCGAGCAGTTTAGAATCGACACCTTC
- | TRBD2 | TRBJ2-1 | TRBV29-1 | CSALRGSYNERSF | TGCAGCGCGCTGCGGGGGTCCTACAATGAGCGGTCCTTC
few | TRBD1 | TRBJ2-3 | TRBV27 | CASSTRDRGFTGTDTQYF | TGTGCCAGCAGTACCCGGGACAGGGGTTTCACGGGGACAGATACGCAGTATTTT
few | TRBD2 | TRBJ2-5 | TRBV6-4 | CASRNRGGACQETQYF | TGTGCCAGCAGAAATCGGGGGGGGGCTTGTCAAGAGACCCAGTACTTC
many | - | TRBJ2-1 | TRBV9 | CASSVDRGAGLARSSYNEQFF | TGTGCCAGCAGCGTAGATAGGGGGGCCGGGCTCGCCAGGAGCTCCTACAATGAGCAGTTCTTC
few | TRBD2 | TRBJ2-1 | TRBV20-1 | CSARDLAGEMNEQFF | TGCAGTGCTAGAGACCTAGCGGGAGAGATGAATGAGCAGTTCTTC
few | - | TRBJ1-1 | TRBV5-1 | CASSFSLNTEAFF | TGCGCCAGCAGCTTTTCCCTGAACACTGAAGCTTTCTTT
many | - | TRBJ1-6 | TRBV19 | CATTRGYFRDSPLHF | TGTGCAACAACGAGGGGATACTTTCGGGATTCACCCCTCCACTTT
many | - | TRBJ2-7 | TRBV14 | CASSRDNSPYEQYF | TGTGCCAGCAGCCGGGACAACTCGCCCTACGAGCAGTACTTC
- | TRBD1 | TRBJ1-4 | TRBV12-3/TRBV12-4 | CASSAPQGAGVNEKLFF | TGTGCCAGCAGTGCCCCACAGGGGGCCGGTGTTAATGAAAAACTGTTTTTT
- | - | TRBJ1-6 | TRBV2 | CASSGDALGNSPLHF | TGTGCCAGCAGTGGGGACGCCTTGGGGAATTCACCTCTCCACTTT
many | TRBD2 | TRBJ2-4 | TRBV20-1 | CSASVGAGGQNIQYF | TGCAGTGCTAGTGTGGGGGCGGGGGGGCAAAACATTCAGTACTTC
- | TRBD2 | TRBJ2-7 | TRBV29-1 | CSVGEGSGGGAQYF | TGCAGCGTTGGGGAGGGGTCTGGGGGAGGGGCGCAGTACTTC
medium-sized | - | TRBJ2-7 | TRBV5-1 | CASSPSTGRVEQYF | TGCGCCAGCAGCCCCTCGACAGGGAGGGTCGAGCAGTACTTC
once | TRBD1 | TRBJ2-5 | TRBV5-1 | CASSLEGQGKETQYF | TGCGCCAGCAGCTTGGAGGGACAGGGTAAAGAGACCCAGTACTTC
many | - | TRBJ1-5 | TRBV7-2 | CASSTSRPGGPQHF | TGTGCCAGCTCTACCTCTCGACCTGGGGGGCCCCAGCATTTT
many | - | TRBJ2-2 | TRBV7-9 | CASSLLGGGAGGELFF | TGTGCCAGCAGCCTGCTAGGGGGGGGGGCCGGCGGGGAGCTGTTTTTT